One T cell receptor (beta chain) is described in this entry. Clones were read by immunoSEQ multiplex PCR, and TCRdb kept only the in-frame ones, dropping some. The sample consists of fewer than 100,000 clones, about 95% of them appearing once. These data belong to a study of technical replicates of blood from several donors. CDR1 MDHEN and CDR2 SYDVKM come from the germline V gene. The CDR3 runs to 14 residues. Trimming took off 11 bases at V and 8 bases at J, with 24 bases between the two ends. The rearrangement joins TRBV28 to TRBJ1-2; D not certain. This TCR was sampled from a human donor in good health. Sequencing input: T cells isolated from PBMCs. The CDR3 sequence is CACKGWSSSGGYTF. CDR3 sequence (DNA): TGTGCCTGCAAAGGTTGGTCGAGCAGCGGAGGCTACACCTTC.